A selection of T cell receptor beta chains follows, all from one sample in a study of tumor T cells in aggressive B-cell lymphoma. Clones were read by immunoSEQ multiplex PCR, and TCRdb kept only the in-frame ones, dropping some. The profile shows fewer than 2,000 clones, about 93% of them singletons. The specimen sequenced was tumor tissue. These receptors all come from an adult with diffuse large B cell lymphoma. Some clones in this sample may be carry-over from other donors' samples. CDR3s include the opening cysteine and the closing phenylalanine or tryptophan. D genes are given only for firm matches. For some rows the clone size is stated as once, few or many, or as a class when expanded; others skip it.

CDR3,DNA,D,J,size,V
CASSFLGQGASIVQYF,TGTGCCAGCAGTTTTTTGGGACAGGGGGCCTCGATCGTTCAGTACTTC,TRBD1,TRBJ2-4,NA,TRBV6-5
CSVVRGQGLGEAFF,TGCAGCGTTGTCCGGGGACAGGGCCTTGGGGAAGCTTTCTTT,TRBD1,TRBJ1-1,NA,TRBV29-1
CASNSGPGGAGGTDTQYF,TGTGCCAGCAACTCCGGACCGGGAGGGGCGGGAGGTACAGATACGCAGTATTTT,TRBD2,TRBJ2-3,NA,TRBV5-4
CASSPRAGALSGANVLTF,TGTGCCAGTAGCCCCCGCGCAGGGGCCTTGTCTGGGGCCAACGTCCTGACTTTC,NA,TRBJ2-6,NA,TRBV19
CASSSLREANYNEQFF,TGTGCCAGCAGTTCACTGCGGGAAGCGAACTACAATGAGCAGTTCTTC,NA,TRBJ2-1,NA,TRBV28
CASSPEGGTDTQYF,TGTGCCAGCAGCCCCGAGGGGGGCACAGATACGCAGTATTTT,NA,TRBJ2-3,NA,TRBV9
CASSQEGRATNEKLFF,TGCGCCAGCAGCCAAGAGGGCAGGGCAACTAATGAAAAACTGTTTTTT,NA,TRBJ1-4,NA,TRBV4-1
CASSLSKGQGVSQPQHF,TGTGCCAGCAGTTTATCTAAGGGACAGGGGGTAAGTCAGCCCCAGCATTTT,TRBD1,TRBJ1-5,NA,TRBV27
CASSPRGGQVSDTQYF,TGTGCCAGCAGCCCCCGCGGGGGACAGGTGTCAGATACGCAGTATTTT,NA,TRBJ2-3,NA,TRBV5-4
CASSLDGGSTEAFF,TGTGCCAGCAGCTTAGATGGCGGGTCCACTGAAGCTTTCTTT,NA,TRBJ1-1,NA,TRBV11-3
CASSYSSAWELFF,TGTGCCAGCAGTTACTCTTCAGCGTGGGAACTGTTTTTT,NA,TRBJ1-4,NA,TRBV6-5
CASSQSTGLGF,TGTGCCAGCAGCCAGAGTACAGGGTTGGGGTTT,NA,TRBJ1-3,NA,TRBV11-1
CAWRGGGNTIYF,TGTGCCTGGAGGGGGGGTGGAAACACCATATATTTT,NA,TRBJ1-3,NA,TRBV30
CASTSTGTNQPQHF,TGTGCCAGCACCTCAACAGGCACTAATCAGCCCCAGCATTTT,NA,TRBJ1-5,once,TRBV27
CASSPQGYGNTIYF,TGTGCCAGCTCACCCCAGGGTTATGGAAACACCATATATTTT,NA,TRBJ1-3,NA,TRBV18
CASSRNWGGTEAFF,TGTGCCAGCAGTCGAAACTGGGGCGGCACTGAAGCTTTCTTT,NA,TRBJ1-1,NA,TRBV6-1
CASSQRGQGHGKLFF,TGCGCCAGCAGCCAAAGGGGACAGGGTCATGGAAAACTGTTTTTT,TRBD1,TRBJ1-4,NA,TRBV4-1
CASSLGQAQPQHF,TGTGCCAGCAGCTTGGGGCAGGCTCAGCCCCAGCATTTT,NA,TRBJ1-5,NA,TRBV5-4
CASSLKAAGGASSYEQYF,TGTGCCAGCAGTTTAAAGGCCGCGGGGGGGGCGAGCTCCTACGAGCAGTACTTC,TRBD2,TRBJ2-7,NA,TRBV27
CSVQVNEKLFF,TGCAGTGTACAGGTTAATGAAAAACTGTTTTTT,NA,TRBJ1-4,NA,TRBV20-1
CASSARAAGGRNEQFF,TGTGCCAGCAGCGCCCGAGCGGCTGGAGGACGCAATGAGCAGTTCTTC,NA,TRBJ2-1,NA,TRBV7-2
CASSYWDRRSTEAFF,TGTGCCAGCAGTTACTGGGACAGGCGGTCCACTGAAGCTTTCTTT,TRBD1,TRBJ1-1,NA,TRBV6-5
CATSDSDVYEQYF,TGTGCCACCTCGGACTCGGACGTTTACGAGCAGTACTTC,NA,TRBJ2-7,NA,TRBV19
CASSFTGRETQYF,TGTGCCAGCAGCTTTACAGGGCGGGAGACCCAGTACTTC,NA,TRBJ2-5,NA,TRBV5-4
CASSPQGFSYEQYF,TGTGCCAGCAGCCCACAGGGGTTCTCCTACGAGCAGTACTTC,TRBD1,TRBJ2-7,few,TRBV14
CASQTYRGQPQHF,TGTGCCAGTCAAACCTACCGGGGTCAGCCCCAGCATTTT,NA,TRBJ1-5,NA,TRBV6-6
CASSVQGSPENF,TGTGCCAGCAGTGTCCAGGGGAGCCCTGAGAACTTC,NA,TRBJ2-5,NA,TRBV6-5
CASSPSRASNTEAFF,TGTGCCAGCAGCCCGAGCAGGGCGTCGAACACTGAAGCTTTCTTT,NA,TRBJ1-1,NA,TRBV9
CASRATTGANYGYTF,TGTGCCAGCAGGGCTACTACAGGGGCTAACTATGGCTACACTTTC,TRBD1,TRBJ1-2,NA,TRBV2
CASTLGLAVKEQFF,TGTGCCAGTACCCTCGGACTAGCGGTAAAGGAGCAGTTCTTC,TRBD2,TRBJ2-1,NA,TRBV19
CASSMGGNYEQYF,TGTGCCAGTAGTATGGGGGGGAACTACGAGCAGTACTTC,TRBD2,TRBJ2-7,few,TRBV19
CASRGGPVSSYEQYF,TGTGCCAGCAGAGGGGGACCCGTTAGCTCCTACGAGCAGTACTTC,NA,TRBJ2-7,NA,TRBV6-5